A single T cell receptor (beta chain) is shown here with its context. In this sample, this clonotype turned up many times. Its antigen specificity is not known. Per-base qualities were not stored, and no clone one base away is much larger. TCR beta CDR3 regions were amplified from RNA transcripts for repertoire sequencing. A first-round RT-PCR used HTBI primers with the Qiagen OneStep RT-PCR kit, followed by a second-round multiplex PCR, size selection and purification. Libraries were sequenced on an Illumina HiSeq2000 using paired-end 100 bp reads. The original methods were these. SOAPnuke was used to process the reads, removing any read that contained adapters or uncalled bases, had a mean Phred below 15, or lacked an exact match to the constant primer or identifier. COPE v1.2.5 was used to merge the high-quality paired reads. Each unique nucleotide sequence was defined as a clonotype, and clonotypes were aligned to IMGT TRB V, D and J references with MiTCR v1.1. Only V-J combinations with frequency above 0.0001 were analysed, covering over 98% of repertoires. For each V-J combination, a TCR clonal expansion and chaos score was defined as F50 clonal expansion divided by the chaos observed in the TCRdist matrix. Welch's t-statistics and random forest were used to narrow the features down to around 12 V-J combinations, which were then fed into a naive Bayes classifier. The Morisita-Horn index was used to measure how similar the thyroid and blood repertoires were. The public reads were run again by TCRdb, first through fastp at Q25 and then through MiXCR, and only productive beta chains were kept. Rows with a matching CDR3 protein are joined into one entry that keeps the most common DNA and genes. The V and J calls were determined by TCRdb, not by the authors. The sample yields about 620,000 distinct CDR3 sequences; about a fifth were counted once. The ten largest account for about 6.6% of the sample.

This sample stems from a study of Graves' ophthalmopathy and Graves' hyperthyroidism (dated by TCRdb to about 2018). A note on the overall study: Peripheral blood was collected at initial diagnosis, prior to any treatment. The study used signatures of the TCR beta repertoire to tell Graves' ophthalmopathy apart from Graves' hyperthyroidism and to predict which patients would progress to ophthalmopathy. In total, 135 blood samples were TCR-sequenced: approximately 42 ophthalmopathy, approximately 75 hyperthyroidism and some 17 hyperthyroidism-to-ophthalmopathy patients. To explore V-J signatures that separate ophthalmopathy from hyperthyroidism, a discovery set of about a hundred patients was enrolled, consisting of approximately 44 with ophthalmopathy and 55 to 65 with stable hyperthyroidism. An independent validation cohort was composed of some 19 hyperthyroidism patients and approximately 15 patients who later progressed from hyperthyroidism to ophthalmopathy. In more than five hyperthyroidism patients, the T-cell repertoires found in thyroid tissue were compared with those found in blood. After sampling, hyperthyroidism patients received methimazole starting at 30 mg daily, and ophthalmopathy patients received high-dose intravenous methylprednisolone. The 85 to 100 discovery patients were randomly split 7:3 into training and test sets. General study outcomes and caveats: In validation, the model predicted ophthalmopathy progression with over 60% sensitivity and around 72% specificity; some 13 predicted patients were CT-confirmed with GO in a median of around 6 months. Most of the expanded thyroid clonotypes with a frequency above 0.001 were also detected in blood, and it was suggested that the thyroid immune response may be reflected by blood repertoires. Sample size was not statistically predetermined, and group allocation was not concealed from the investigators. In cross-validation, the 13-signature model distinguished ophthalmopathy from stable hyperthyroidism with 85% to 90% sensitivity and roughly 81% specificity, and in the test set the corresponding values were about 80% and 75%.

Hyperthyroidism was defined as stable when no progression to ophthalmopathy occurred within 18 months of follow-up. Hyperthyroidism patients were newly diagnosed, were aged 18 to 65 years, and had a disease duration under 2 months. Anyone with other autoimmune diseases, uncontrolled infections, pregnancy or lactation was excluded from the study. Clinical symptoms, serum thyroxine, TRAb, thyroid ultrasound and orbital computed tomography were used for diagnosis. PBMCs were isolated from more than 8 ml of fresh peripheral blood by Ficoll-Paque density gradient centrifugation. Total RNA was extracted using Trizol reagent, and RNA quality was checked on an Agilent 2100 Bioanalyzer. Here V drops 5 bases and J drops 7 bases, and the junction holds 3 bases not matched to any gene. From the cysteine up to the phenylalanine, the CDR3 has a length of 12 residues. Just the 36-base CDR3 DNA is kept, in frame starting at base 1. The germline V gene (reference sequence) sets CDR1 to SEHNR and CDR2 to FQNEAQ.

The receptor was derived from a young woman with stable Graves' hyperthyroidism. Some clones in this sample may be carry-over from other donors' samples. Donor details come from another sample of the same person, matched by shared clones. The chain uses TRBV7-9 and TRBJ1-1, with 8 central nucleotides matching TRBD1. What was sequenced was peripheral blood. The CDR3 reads CASSLQGVEAFF. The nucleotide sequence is TGTGCCAGCAGCCTACAGGGGGTTGAAGCTTTCTTT.